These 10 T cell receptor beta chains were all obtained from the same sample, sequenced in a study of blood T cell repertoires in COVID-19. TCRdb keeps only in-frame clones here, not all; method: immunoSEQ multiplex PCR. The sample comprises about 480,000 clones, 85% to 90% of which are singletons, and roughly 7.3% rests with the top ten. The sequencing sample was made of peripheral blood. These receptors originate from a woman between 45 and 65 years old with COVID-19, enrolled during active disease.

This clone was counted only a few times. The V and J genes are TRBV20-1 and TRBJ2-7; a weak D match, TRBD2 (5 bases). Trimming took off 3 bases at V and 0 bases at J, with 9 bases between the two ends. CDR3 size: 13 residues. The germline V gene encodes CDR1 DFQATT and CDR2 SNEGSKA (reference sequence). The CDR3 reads CSASRTLSYEQYF. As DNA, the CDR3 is TGCAGTGCTAGTCGGACTCTCTCCTACGAGCAGTACTTC.

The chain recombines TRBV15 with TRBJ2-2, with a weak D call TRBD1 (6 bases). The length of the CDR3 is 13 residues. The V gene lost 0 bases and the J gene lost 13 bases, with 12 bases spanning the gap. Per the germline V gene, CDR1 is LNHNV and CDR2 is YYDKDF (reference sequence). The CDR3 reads CATSRDLQGGLFF. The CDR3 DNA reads TGTGCCACCAGCAGAGATTTACAGGGTGGGCTGTTTTTT.

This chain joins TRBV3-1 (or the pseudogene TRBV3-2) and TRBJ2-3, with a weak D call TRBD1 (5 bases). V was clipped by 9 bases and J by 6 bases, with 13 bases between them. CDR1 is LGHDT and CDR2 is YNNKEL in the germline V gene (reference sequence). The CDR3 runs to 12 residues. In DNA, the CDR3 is TGTGCCAGTAGGGGCCCGACGGATACGCAGTATTTT. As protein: CASRGPTDTQYF.

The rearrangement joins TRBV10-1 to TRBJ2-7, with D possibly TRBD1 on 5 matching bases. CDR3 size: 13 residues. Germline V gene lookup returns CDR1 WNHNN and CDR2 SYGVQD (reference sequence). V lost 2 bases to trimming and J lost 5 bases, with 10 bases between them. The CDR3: CASSEGHSDEQYF. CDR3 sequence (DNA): TGCGCCAGCAGTGAGGGACATTCGGACGAGCAGTACTTC.

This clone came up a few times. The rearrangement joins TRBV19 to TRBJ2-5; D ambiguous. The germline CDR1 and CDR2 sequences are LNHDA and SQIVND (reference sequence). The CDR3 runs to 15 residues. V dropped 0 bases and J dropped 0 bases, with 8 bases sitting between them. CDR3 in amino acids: CASSIDLGNQETQYF. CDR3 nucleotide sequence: TGTGCCAGTAGTATAGATCTAGGTAACCAAGAGACCCAGTACTTC.

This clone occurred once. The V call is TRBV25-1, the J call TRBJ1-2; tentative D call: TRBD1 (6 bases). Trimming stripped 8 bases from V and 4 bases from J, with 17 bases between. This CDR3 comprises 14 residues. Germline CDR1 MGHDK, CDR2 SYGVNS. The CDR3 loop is CASLGRGKSYGYTF. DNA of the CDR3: TGTGCCAGCTTAGGAAGGGGGAAGAGCTATGGCTACACCTTC.

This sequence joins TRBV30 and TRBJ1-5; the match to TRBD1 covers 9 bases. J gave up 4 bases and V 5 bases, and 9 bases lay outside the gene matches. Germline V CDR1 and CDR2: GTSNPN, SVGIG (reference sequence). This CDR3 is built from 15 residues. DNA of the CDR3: TGTGCCTGGGGACAGGGGACAAATCTTAATCAGCCCCAGCATTTT. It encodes CAWGQGTNLNQPQHF.

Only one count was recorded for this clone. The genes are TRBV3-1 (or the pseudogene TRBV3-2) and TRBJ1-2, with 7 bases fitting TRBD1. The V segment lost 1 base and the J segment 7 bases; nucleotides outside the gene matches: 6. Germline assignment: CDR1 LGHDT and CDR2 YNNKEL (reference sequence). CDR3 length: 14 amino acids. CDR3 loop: CASSQGRQGTGYTF. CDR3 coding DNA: TGTGCCAGCAGCCAAGGAAGACAGGGCACTGGCTACACCTTC.

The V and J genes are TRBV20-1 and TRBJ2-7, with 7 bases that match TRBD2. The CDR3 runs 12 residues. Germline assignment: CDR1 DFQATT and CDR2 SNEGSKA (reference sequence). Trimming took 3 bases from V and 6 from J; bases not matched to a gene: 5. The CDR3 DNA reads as TGCAGTGCTAGTCTACTAGCGAGCGAGCAGTACTTC. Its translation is CSASLLASEQYF.

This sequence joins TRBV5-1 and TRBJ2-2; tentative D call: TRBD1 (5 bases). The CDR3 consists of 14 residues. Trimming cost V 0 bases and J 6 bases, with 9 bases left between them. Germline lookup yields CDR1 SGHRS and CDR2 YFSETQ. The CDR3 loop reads CASSLGGPAGELFF. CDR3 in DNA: TGCGCCAGCAGCTTGGGGGGCCCCGCCGGGGAGCTGTTTTTT.